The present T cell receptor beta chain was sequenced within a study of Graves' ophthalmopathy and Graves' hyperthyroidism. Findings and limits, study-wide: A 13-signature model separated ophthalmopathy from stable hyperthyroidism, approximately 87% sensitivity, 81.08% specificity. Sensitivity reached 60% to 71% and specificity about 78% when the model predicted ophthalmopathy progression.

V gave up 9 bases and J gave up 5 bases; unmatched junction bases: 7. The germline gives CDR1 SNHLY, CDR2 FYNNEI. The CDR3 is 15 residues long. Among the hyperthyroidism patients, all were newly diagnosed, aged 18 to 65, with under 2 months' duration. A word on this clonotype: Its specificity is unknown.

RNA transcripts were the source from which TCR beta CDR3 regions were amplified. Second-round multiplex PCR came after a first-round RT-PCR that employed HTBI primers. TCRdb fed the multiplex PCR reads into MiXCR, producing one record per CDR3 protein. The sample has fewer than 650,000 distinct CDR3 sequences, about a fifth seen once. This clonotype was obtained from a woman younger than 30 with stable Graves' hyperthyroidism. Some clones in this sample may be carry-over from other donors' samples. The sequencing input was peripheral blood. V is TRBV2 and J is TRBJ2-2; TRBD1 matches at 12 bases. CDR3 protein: CARKGQGAWTGELFF. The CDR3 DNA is TGTGCCAGGAAGGGACAGGGGGCTTGGACCGGGGAGCTGTTTTTT.